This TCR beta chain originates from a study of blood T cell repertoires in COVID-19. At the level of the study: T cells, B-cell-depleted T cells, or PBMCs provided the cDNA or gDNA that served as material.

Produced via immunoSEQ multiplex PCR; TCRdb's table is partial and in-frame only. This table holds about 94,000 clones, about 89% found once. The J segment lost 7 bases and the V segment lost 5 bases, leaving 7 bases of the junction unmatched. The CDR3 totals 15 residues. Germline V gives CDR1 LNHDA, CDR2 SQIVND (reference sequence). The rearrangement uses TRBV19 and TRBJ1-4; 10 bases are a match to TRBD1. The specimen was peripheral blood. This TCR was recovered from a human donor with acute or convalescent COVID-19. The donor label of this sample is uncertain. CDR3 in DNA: TGTGCCAGTAGTGTCCCGGGACAGGGGACTGAAAAACTGTTTTTT. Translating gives CASSVPGQGTEKLFF.